A selection of T cell receptor beta chains follows, all from one sample in a study of T-cell reconstitution after alpha-beta-depleted transplantation in children. MiXCR, applied by TCRdb to the PCR reads, yields one record per CDR3 protein. The sample carries around 340,000 distinct CDR3 sequences, about 14% recorded once. The material was PBMCs, obtained from the stem cell graft. These receptors were obtained from a human donor who donated a stem cell graft to a child with Fanconi anemia. Each CDR3 is given with its conserved first and last residue. A D gene is named only where the DNA matches it firmly. Some rows mark clone size as missing; the rest say once, few, many or name a class of expanded clone.

j_call | v_call | clone_size | d_call | cdr3_aa
TRBJ2-3 | TRBV7-2 | few | - | CASSFLGGGTDTQYF
TRBJ1-1 | TRBV7-9 | few | - | CASSLVVFRENTEAFF
TRBJ2-2 | TRBV6-1 | many | - | CASRKQQNTGELFF
TRBJ1-2 | TRBV7-9 | - | - | CASSQPGWVYGYTF
TRBJ2-2 | TRBV29-1 | - | - | CSVGGRGVTDTGELFF
TRBJ1-2 | TRBV12-3/TRBV12-4 | - | - | CASSLGGRGGNGYTF
TRBJ2-7 | TRBV7-8 | - | TRBD2 | CASSLVSTSGGYEQYF
TRBJ2-5 | TRBV7-9 | many | - | CASSLARLETQYF
TRBJ2-1 | TRBV5-1 | - | TRBD2 | CATAGTSGGTNNEQFF
TRBJ2-3 | TRBV5-1 | many | - | CASSLEGKRTDTQYF
TRBJ2-5 | TRBV11-1 | few | TRBD1 | CASSLSDRAQETQYF
TRBJ2-4 | TRBV28 | many | - | CASSFSDIQYF
TRBJ1-1 | TRBV7-9 | many | TRBD1 | CASSLSSSGGTEAFF
TRBJ2-1 | TRBV7-8 | few | - | CASSLFEGFNEQFF
TRBJ2-3 | TRBV6-5 | - | - | CASSYSSGQTTDTQYF
TRBJ2-2 | TRBV27 | - | - | CASSLSRDRPTGELFF
TRBJ2-1 | TRBV27 | many | - | CASSFDRNNEQFF
TRBJ2-1 | TRBV29-1 | many | - | CSVEDERVYNEQFF
TRBJ1-1 | TRBV10-3 | few | - | CAISVDGAEAFF
TRBJ2-6 | TRBV11-2 | - | - | CASSLGQGSSGANVLTF
TRBJ1-2 | TRBV11-2 | - | - | CASSPNGGGGYGYTF
TRBJ1-1 | TRBV5-1 | few | - | CASSLQGNIAEAFF
TRBJ1-4 | TRBV12-3/TRBV12-4 | many | - | CASSLDRAQGQREKLFF
TRBJ2-3 | TRBV9 | - | - | CASSVTSQGTDTQYF
TRBJ1-1 | TRBV10-2 | many | - | CASSESRRRQGILNTEAFF
TRBJ1-5 | TRBV7-2 | few | - | CASSELGISNQPQHF
TRBJ1-4 | TRBV12-3/TRBV12-4 | few | - | CASSLQGSEKLFF
TRBJ2-1 | TRBV5-1 | - | - | CASSLAGSQGHYNEQFF
TRBJ1-5 | TRBV12-3/TRBV12-4 | few | - | CASTPRGSLRQPQHF
TRBJ2-1 | TRBV24-1 | - | TRBD1 | CATSDATRQGDQDEQFF
TRBJ2-1 | TRBV6-2/TRBV6-3 | few | - | CASQTSRPYNEQFF
TRBJ2-3 | TRBV21-1 | few | - | CASITCPGPLLTDTQYF
TRBJ2-1 | TRBV5-1 | - | - | CASSLGPPDREQFF
TRBJ1-1 | TRBV6-5 | many | - | CASRFQGLTEAFF
TRBJ1-1 | TRBV3-1 | - | - | CASSPMSGLSTEAFF
TRBJ1-3 | TRBV11-2 | many | - | CASSLEVSAFLSGNTIYF
TRBJ2-2 | TRBV20-1 | - | - | CSALLGGSNTGELFF
TRBJ2-1 | TRBV11-2 | - | - | CASSLLVNNNEQFF
TRBJ2-5 | TRBV28 | many | TRBD2 | CASSSGTSGETQYF
TRBJ1-1 | TRBV27 | many | - | CASSSTGQIEAFF
TRBJ2-7 | TRBV6-2/TRBV6-3 | many | - | CASSYSATSYEQYF
TRBJ2-2 | TRBV11-2 | - | - | CASSLLGPNTGELFF
TRBJ1-4 | TRBV7-9 | few | - | CASSLGTLATNEKLFF
TRBJ2-1 | TRBV30 | many | - | CAWSAMGGEQFF
TRBJ2-1 | TRBV7-9 | many | - | CASNRIGADNEQFF
TRBJ2-7 | TRBV5-1 | many | - | CASSYGTYYEQYF
TRBJ2-5 | TRBV5-1 | many | TRBD2 | CASSSGTSGGQETQYF
TRBJ1-5 | TRBV12-3/TRBV12-4 | many | - | CASSLQVQPQHF
TRBJ1-2 | TRBV28 | many | - | CASSLMGYGYTF
TRBJ2-2 | TRBV7-2 | once | TRBD2 | CASSLRTSGGSGELFF
TRBJ2-3 | TRBV2 | - | - | CASKKDRSDTQYF
TRBJ2-2 | TRBV6-5 | few | TRBD2 | CASSYPGTSGAGELFF
TRBJ2-5 | TRBV10-2 | few | - | CASSGYSQETQYF
TRBJ1-2 | TRBV4-3 | - | - | CASSLLVTPLYGYTF
TRBJ2-1 | TRBV12-3/TRBV12-4 | few | TRBD2 | CASSPLTGGGPYEQFF
TRBJ1-2 | TRBV25-1 | - | - | CASSDTPFSRGYTF
TRBJ1-5 | TRBV10-3 | few | TRBD1 | CAIRSGTGQPQHF
TRBJ1-1 | TRBV2 | few | - | CARGPWGTEAFF
TRBJ2-2 | TRBV12-3/TRBV12-4 | few | TRBD2 | CASSLRRGGPGELFF
TRBJ2-1 | TRBV10-3 | few | - | CAIRTETYSSYNEQFF